This T cell receptor (beta chain) was sequenced during a study of shared clonotypes between healthy human individuals. Germline CDR1 reads SEHNR; CDR2 reads FQNEAQ (reference sequence). The CDR3 extends over 15 amino acids. Trimming cost V 5 bases and J 4 bases; bases outside gene matches: 7. Deep was the level used in running the assay. Data came from immunoSEQ multiplex PCR; TCRdb stores just in-frame clones and leaves some out. The sample records some 2.1 million clones, just under 95% being singletons. CD8 cells classed as naive were CD45RO-negative and positively selected for CCR7, excluding terminally differentiated effector memory CD45RA+ cells.

Sequenced material: naive CD8+ T cells sorted from blood. This receptor was obtained from a man aged 18 to 29 in good health. The J gene is TRBJ2-1, the V gene TRBV7-9; 8 nucleotides line up with TRBD2. This chain's CDR3 is CASSGGLAEYNEQFF. In DNA, the CDR3 is TGTGCCAGCAGCGGAGGACTAGCTGAATACAATGAGCAGTTCTTC.